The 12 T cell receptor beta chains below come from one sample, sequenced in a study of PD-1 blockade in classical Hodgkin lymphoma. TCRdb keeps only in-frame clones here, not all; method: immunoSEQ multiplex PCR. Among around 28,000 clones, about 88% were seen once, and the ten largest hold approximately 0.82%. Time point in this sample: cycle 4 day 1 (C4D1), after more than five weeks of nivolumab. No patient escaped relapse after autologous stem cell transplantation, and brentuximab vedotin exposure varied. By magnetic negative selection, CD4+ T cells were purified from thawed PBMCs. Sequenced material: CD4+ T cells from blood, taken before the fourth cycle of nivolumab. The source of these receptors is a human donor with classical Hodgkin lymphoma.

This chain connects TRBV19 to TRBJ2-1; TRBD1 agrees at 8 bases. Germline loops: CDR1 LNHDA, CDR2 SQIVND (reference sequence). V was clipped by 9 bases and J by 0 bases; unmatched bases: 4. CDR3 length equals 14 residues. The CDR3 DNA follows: TGTGCCAGCGGGACAGGTAGCTCCTACAATGAGCAGTTCTTC. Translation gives CASGTGSSYNEQFF.

The CDR3 sequence is CASSEQANYNSPLHF. The CDR3 bases are TGTGCCAGCAGTGAACAGGCTAACTATAATTCACCCCTCCACTTT. The chain is built from TRBV6-1 and TRBJ1-6; unclear D gene. The CDR3 length is 15 residues. Per germline, CDR1 MNHNS and CDR2 SASEGT. Deletions cut 2 bases from V and 3 bases from J, with 8 bases between.

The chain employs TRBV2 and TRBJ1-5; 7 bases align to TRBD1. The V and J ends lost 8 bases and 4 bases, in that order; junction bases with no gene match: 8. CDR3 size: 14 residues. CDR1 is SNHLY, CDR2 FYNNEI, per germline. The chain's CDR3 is CASGGTDLNQPQHF. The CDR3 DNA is TGTGCCAGCGGGGGGACAGACCTGAATCAGCCCCAGCATTTT.

The CDR3 DNA follows: TGTGCCAGCAGCGAGTCCAGGGCGAACACCGGGGAGCTGTTTTTT. The encoded protein is CASSESRANTGELFF. The chain carries TRBV7-7 and TRBJ2-2, with D maybe TRBD1 (5 bases). The V end lost 5 bases, the J end lost 0 bases, and 10 bases lay between the germline ends. The germline V gene encodes CDR1 SSHAT and CDR2 FNYEAQ (reference sequence). CDR3 length: 15 residues. The full variable domain, completed using reference TRBV7-7 and TRBJ2-2, is GAGVSQSPRYKVTKRGQDVTLRCDPISSHATLYWYQQALGQGPEFLTYFNYEAQPDKSGLPSDRFSAERPEGSISTLTIQRTEQRDSAMYRCASSESRANTGELFFGEGSRLTVL.

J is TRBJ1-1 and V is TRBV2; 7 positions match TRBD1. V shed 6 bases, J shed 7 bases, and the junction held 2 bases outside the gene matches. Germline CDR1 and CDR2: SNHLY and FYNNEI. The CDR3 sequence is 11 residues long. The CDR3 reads CASRQGIEAFF. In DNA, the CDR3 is TGTGCCAGCAGACAGGGGATTGAAGCTTTCTTT.

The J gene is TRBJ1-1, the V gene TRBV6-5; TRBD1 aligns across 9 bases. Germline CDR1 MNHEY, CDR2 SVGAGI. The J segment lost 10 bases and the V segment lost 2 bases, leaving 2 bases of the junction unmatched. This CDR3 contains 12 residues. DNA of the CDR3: TGTGCCAGCAGTTACGGGGGACAGGGAGCTTTCTTT. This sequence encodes CASSYGGQGAFF.

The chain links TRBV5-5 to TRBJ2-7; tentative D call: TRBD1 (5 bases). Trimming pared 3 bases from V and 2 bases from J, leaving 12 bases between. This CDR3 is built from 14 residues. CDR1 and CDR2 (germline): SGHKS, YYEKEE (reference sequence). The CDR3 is CASSSKDRTYEQYF. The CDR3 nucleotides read TGTGCCAGCAGCTCAAAAGACAGAACCTACGAGCAGTACTTC.

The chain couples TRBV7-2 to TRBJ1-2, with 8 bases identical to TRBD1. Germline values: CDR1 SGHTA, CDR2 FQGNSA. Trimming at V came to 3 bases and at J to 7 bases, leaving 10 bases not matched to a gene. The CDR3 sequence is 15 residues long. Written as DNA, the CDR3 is TGTGCCAGCAGCTTCAGCTGGACAGGGTCTGTTGGCTACACCTTC. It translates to CASSFSWTGSVGYTF.

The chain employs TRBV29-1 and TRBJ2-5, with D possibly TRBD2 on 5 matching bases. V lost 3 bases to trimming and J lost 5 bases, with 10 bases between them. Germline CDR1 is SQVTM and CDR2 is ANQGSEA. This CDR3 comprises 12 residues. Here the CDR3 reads CSVDLGDETQYF. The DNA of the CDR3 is TGCAGCGTTGATCTCGGGGATGAGACCCAGTACTTC.

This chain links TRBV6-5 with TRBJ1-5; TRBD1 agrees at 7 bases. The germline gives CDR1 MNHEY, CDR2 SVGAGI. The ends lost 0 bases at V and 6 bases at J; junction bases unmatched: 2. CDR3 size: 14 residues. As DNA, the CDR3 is TGTGCCAGCAGTTACTCACCAGGGGGTCAGCCCCAGCATTTT. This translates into CASSYSPGGQPQHF.

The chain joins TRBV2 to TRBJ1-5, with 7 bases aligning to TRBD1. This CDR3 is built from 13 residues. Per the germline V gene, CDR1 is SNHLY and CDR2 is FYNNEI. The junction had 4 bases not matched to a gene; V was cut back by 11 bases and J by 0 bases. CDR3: CAGGTASNQPQHF. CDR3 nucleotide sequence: TGTGCCGGGGGGACAGCTAGCAATCAGCCCCAGCATTTT. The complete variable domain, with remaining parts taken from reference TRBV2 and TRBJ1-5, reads EPEVTQTPSHQVTQMGQEVILRCVPISNHLYFYWYRQILGQKVEFLVSFYNNEISEKSEIFDDQFSVERPDGSNFTLKIRSTKLEDSAMYFCAGGTASNQPQHFGDGTRLSIL.

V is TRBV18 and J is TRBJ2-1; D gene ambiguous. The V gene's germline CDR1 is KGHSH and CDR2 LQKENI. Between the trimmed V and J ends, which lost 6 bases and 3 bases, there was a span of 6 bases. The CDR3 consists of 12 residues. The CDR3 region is CASSSDYNEQFF. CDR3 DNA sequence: TGTGCCAGCTCCTCAGACTACAATGAGCAGTTCTTC.